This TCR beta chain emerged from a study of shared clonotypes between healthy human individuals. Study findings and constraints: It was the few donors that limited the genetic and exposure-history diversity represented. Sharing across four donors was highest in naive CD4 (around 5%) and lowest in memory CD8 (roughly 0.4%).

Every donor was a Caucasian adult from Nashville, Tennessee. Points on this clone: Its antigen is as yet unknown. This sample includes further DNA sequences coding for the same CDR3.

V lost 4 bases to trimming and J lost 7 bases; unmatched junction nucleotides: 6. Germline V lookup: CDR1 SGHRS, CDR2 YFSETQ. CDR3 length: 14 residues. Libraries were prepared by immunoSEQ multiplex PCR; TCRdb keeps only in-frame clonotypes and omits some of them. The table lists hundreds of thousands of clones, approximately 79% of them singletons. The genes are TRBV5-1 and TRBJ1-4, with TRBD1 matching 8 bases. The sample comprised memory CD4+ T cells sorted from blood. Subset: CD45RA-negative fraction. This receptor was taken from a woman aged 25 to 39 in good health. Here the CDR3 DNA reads TGCGCCAGCAGCGCCGGACAGGGCGGTGAAAAACTGTTTTTT. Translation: CASSAGQGGEKLFF.